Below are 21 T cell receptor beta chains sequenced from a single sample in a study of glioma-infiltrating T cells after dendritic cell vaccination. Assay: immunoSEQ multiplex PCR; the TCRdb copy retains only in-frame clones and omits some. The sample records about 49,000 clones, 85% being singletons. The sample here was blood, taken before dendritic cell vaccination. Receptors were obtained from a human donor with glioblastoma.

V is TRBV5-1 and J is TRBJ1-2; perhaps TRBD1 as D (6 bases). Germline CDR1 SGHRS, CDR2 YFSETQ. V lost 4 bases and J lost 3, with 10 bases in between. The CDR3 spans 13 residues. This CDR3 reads CASSVNRDYGYTF. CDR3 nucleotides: TGCGCCAGCAGCGTGAACAGGGACTATGGCTACACCTTC.

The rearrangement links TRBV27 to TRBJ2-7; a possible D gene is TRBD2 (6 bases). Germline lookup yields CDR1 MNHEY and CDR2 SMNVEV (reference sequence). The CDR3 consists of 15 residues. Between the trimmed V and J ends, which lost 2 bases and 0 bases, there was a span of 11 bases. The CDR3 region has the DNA TGTGCCAGCAGTTTAAGCGGGTCTGGCTCCTACGAGCAGTACTTC. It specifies CASSLSGSGSYEQYF.

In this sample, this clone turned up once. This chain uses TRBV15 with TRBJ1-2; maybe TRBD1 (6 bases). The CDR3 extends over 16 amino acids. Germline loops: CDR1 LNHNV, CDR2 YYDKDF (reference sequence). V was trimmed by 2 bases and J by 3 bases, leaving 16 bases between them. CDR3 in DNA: TGTGCCACCAGCAGACCAGAGGGGGGGTACGACTATGGCTACACCTTC. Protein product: CATSRPEGGYDYGYTF.

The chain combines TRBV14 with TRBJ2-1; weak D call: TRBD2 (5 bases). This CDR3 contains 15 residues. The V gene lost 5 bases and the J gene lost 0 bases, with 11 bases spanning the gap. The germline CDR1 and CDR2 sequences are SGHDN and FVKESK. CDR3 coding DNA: TGTGCCAGCAGCGGCGGGCGGAGCTCCTACAATGAGCAGTTCTTC. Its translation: CASSGGRSSYNEQFF.

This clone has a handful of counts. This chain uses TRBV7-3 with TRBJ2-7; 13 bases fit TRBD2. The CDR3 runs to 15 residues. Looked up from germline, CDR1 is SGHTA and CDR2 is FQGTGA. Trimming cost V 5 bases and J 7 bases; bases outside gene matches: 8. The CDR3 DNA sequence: TGTGCCAGCAGCCCAGGACTAGCGGGAGCTGAAGAGCAGTACTTC. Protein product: CASSPGLAGAEEQYF.

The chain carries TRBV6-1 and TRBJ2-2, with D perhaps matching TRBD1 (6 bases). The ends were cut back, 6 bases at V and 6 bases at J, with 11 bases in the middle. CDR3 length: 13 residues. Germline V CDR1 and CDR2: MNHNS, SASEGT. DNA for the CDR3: TGTGCCAGCAGAGGGGCAGGGGCCGGGGAGCTGTTTTTT. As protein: CASRGAGAGELFF.

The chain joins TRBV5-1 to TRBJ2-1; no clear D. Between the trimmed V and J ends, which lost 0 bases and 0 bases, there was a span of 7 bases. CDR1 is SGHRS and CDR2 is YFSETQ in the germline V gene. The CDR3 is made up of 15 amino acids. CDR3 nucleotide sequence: TGCGCCAGCAGCTTGGTTGCGATCTCCTACAATGAGCAGTTCTTC. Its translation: CASSLVAISYNEQFF. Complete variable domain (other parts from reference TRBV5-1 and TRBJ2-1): KAGVTQTPRYLIKTRGQQVTLSCSPISGHRSVSWYQQTPGQGLQFLFEYFSETQRNKGNFPGRFSGRQFSNSRSEMNVSTLELGDSALYLCASSLVAISYNEQFFGPGTRLTVL.

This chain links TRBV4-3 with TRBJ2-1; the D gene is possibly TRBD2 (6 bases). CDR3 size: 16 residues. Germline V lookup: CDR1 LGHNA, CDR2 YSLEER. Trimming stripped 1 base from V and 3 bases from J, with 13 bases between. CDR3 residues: CASSQGPAGHYNEQFF. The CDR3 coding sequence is TGCGCCAGCAGCCAAGGGCCAGCGGGCCACTACAATGAGCAGTTCTTC.

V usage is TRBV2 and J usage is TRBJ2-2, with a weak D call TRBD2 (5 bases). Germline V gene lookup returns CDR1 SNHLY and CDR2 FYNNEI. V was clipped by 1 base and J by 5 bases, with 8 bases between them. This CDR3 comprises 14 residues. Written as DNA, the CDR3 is TGTGCCAGCAGTGAAGGGACTCCTACCGGGGAGCTGTTTTTT. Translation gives CASSEGTPTGELFF.

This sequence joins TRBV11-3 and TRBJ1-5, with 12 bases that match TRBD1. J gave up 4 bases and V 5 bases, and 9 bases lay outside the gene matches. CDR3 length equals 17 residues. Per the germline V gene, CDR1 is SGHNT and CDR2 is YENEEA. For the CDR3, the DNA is TGTGCCAGCAGCCCGGGACAGGGGGCGGTTGCAAATCAGCCCCAGCATTTT. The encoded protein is CASSPGQGAVANQPQHF.

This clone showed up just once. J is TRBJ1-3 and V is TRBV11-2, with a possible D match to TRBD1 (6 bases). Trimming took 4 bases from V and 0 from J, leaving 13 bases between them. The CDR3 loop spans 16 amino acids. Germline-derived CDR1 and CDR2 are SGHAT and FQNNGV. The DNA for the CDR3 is TGTGCCAGCAGCTGGAGAGACAGGAGCTCTGGAAACACCATATATTTT. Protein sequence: CASSWRDRSSGNTIYF. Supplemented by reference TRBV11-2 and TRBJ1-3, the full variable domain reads EAGVAQSPRYKIIEKRQSVAFWCNPISGHATLYWYQQILGQGPKLLIQFQNNGVVDDSQLPKDRFSAERLKGVDSTLKIQPAKLEDSAVYLCASSWRDRSSGNTIYFGEGSWLTVV.

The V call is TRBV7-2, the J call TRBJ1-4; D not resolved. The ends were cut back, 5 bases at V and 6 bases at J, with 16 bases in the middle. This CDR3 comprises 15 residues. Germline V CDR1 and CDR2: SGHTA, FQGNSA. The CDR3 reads CASSARWGGDEKLFF. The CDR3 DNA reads TGTGCCAGCAGCGCCAGATGGGGAGGCGATGAAAAACTGTTTTTT.

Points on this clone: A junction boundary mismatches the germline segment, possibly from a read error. CDR3 DNA sequence: TGTGCTAGCAGCCCCGGGACTAGCGGGAATGAGCAGTTCTTC. This translates into CASSPGTSGNEQFF. The chain employs TRBV7-7 and TRBJ2-1, with 12 bases that match TRBD2. Germline CDR1 is SSHAT and CDR2 is FNYEAQ (reference sequence). The CDR3 has 14 residues.

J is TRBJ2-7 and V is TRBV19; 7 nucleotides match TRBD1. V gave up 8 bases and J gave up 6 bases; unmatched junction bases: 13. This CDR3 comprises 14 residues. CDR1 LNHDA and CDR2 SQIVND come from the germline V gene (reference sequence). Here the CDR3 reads CASAKQGSGGEQYF. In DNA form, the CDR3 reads TGTGCCAGTGCAAAACAGGGGTCTGGGGGCGAGCAGTACTTC.

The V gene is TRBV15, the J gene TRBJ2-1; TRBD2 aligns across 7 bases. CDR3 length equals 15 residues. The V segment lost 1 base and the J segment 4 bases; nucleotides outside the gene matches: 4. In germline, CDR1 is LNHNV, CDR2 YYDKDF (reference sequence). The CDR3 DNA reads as TGTGCCACCAGCAGAGGCGGGGGAACGTACAATGAGCAGTTCTTC. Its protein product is CATSRGGGTYNEQFF.

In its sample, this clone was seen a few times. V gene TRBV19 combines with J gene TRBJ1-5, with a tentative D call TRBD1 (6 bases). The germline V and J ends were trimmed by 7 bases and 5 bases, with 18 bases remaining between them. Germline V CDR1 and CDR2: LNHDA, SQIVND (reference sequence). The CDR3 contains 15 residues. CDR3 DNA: TGTGCCAGTAATCGTTGGGGGACACAAGATCAGCCCCAGCATTTT. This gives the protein CASNRWGTQDQPQHF.

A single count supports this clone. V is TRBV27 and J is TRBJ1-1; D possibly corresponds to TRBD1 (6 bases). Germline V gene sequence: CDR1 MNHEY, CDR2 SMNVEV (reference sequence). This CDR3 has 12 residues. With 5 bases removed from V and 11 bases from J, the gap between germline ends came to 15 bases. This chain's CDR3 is CASSIPGGKAFF. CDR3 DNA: TGTGCCAGCAGTATCCCGGGGGGCAAGGCTTTCTTT.

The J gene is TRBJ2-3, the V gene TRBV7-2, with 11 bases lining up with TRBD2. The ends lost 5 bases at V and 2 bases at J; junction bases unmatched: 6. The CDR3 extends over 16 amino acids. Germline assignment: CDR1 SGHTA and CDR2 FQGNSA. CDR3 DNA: TGTGCCAGCAGCATAAGACTAGCGGGATCCACAGATACGCAGTATTTT. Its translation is CASSIRLAGSTDTQYF.

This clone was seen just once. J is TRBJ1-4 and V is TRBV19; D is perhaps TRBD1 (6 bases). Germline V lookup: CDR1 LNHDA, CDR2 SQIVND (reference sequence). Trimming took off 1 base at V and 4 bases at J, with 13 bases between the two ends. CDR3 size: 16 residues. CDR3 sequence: CASSIVSTGVNEKLFF. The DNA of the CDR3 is TGTGCCAGTAGTATAGTCTCGACAGGCGTTAATGAAAAACTGTTTTTT. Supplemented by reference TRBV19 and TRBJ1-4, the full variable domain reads DGGITQSPKYLFRKEGQNVTLSCEQNLNHDAMYWYRQDPGQGLRLIYYSQIVNDFQKGDIAEGYSVSREKKESFPLTVTSAQKNPTAFYLCASSIVSTGVNEKLFFGSGTQLSVL.

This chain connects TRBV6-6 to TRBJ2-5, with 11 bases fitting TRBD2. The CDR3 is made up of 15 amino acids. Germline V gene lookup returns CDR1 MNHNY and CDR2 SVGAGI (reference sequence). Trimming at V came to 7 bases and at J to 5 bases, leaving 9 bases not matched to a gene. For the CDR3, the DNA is TGTGCCAGCACCAACACCGGGACTAGCGGTGAGACCCAGTACTTC. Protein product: CASTNTGTSGETQYF.

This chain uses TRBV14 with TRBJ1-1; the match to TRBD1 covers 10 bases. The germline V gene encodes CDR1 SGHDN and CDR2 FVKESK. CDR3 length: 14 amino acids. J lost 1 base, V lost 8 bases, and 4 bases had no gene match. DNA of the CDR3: TGTGCCAGCCACCGACAGGGGGCGAACACTGAAGCTTTCTTT. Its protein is CASHRQGANTEAFF. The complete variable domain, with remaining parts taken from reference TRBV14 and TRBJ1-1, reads EAGVTQFPSHSVIEKGQTVTLRCDPISGHDNLYWYRRVMGKEIKFLLHFVKESKQDESGMPNNRFLAERTGGTYSTLKVQPAELEDSGVYFCASHRQGANTEAFFGQGTRLTVV.